This record looks at one T cell receptor beta chain sequence and its context. In the PCR, 60 Vbeta and 13 Jbeta primers were used. Only in-frame clones appear in the TCRdb table, and some are missing; sequencing was by immunoSEQ multiplex PCR. This sample has 60,000 to 70,000 clones; approximately 74% occur once, and the top ten carry about a sixth. The junction had 12 bases not matched to a gene; V was cut back by 0 bases and J by 4 bases. The V gene's germline CDR1 is SGHVS and CDR2 FQNEAQ. The CDR3 is 19 amino acids. This specimen comes from a study of cytomegalovirus exposure and HLA in healthy donors. Looking at the study overall: Most genotyped donors, over 70% of fewer than 400, had Caucasian-associated genetic ancestry.

The sequence was collected from a middle-aged man in good health and CMV-seropositive. The chain employs TRBV7-8 and TRBJ2-2, with 9 bases fitting TRBD2. The sequenced sample consisted of PBMCs. The CDR3 bases are TGTGCCAGCAGCTTAGCGGCTAGCGGGGACGGGTTGGGCACCGGGGAGCTGTTTTTT. Translation gives CASSLAASGDGLGTGELFF.